These 19 T cell receptor beta chains were sequenced from one sample in a study of blood T cell repertoires in COVID-19. Produced via immunoSEQ multiplex PCR; TCRdb's table is partial and in-frame only. The data contain fewer than 250,000 clones, more than 85% of them singletons. The sequencing sample was made of peripheral blood. Every receptor here comes from a man aged 35-49 years with acute or convalescent COVID-19.

This rearrangement joins TRBV7-8 to TRBJ2-7; D remains ambiguous. V was cut by 5 bases and J by 1 base, with 3 bases left in between. Per the germline V gene, CDR1 is SGHVS and CDR2 is FQNEAQ. The CDR3 has 11 amino acids. As DNA, the CDR3 is TGTGCCAGCAGCCCTTCCTACGAGCAGTACTTC. Its translation is CASSPSYEQYF.

CDR3 in amino acids: CASSLDGTDSYGYTF. CDR3 DNA: TGCGCCAGCAGCTTGGATGGGACAGACAGCTATGGCTACACCTTC. The chain has TRBV5-1 and TRBJ1-2; 7 nucleotides align to TRBD1. CDR1 is SGHRS and CDR2 is YFSETQ in the germline V gene. The ends lost 0 bases at V and 4 bases at J; junction bases unmatched: 6. The CDR3 runs to 15 residues.

The V gene is TRBV2, the J gene TRBJ1-2, with D tentatively TRBD1 (5 bases). Trimming removed 7 bases at V and 0 bases at J, with 12 bases between. CDR3 length: 14 amino acids. Germline V gives CDR1 SNHLY, CDR2 FYNNEI. The CDR3 reads CASTETASNYGYTF. DNA for the CDR3: TGTGCCAGCACCGAGACAGCGTCTAACTATGGCTACACCTTC.

V usage is TRBV7-2 and J usage is TRBJ1-5; no clear D gene. Germline CDR1 reads SGHTA; CDR2 reads FQGNSA. The CDR3 covers 11 residues. V lost 6 bases, J lost 6 bases, and 6 bases lay in between. CDR3 in DNA: TGTGCCAGCAGTTCGGGTCAGCCCCAGCATTTT. It translates to CASSSGQPQHF.

This rearrangement joins TRBV2 to TRBJ1-4, with D maybe TRBD1 (5 bases). This CDR3 is built from 15 residues. Germline assignment: CDR1 SNHLY and CDR2 FYNNEI. V lost 7 bases and J lost 7, with 19 bases in between. Here the CDR3 reads CASIGSGRKSEKLFF. CDR3 DNA sequence: TGTGCCAGCATTGGGTCAGGGCGGAAGAGTGAAAAACTGTTTTTT.

This rearrangement joins TRBV4-2 to TRBJ1-2; 8 nucleotides match TRBD1. CDR3 length: 15 amino acids. Trimming took 3 bases from V and 4 from J; bases not matched to a gene: 7. Germline V gene lookup returns CDR1 LGHNA and CDR2 YNFKEQ. The CDR3 region has the DNA TGTGCCAGCAGCCACAGAGGACAGGGTACCTATGGCTACACCTTC. Its translation is CASSHRGQGTYGYTF.

The V and J genes are TRBV25-1 and TRBJ1-1; D gene unclear. CDR3 length: 13 amino acids. Trimming took off 5 bases at V and 3 bases at J, with 10 bases between the two ends. Germline V gene sequence: CDR1 MGHDK, CDR2 SYGVNS. This chain's CDR3 is CASSPTEYTEAFF. The CDR3 bases are TGTGCCAGCAGTCCTACGGAGTACACTGAAGCTTTCTTT.

The V gene is TRBV7-2, the J gene TRBJ2-5; weak D call: TRBD2 (6 bases). The germline V gene has CDR1 SGHTA and CDR2 FQGNSA. Trimming took off 8 bases at V and 5 bases at J, with 21 bases between the two ends. The CDR3 runs 15 residues. The DNA of the CDR3 is TGTGCCAGCGCCACACTGAGCGGGTGGGGGGAGACCCAGTACTTC. Amino acids: CASATLSGWGETQYF.

This chain joins TRBV18 and TRBJ1-1; TRBD1 matches 8 bases. The CDR3 is made up of 16 amino acids. With V trimmed by 0 bases and J by 0 bases, 3 bases remained unmatched. Germline-derived CDR1 and CDR2 are KGHSH and LQKENI. CDR3 DNA: TGTGCCAGCTCACCACCGCGACAGGGGCTGAACACTGAAGCTTTCTTT. Amino acid sequence: CASSPPRQGLNTEAFF.

The chain employs TRBV7-3 and TRBJ2-1, with D maybe TRBD2 (5 bases). The V end was cut by 1 base, the J end by 0 bases, with 10 bases between. The CDR3 length is 16 residues. The germline V gene encodes CDR1 SGHTA and CDR2 FQGTGA. CDR3 loop: CASSLRWEPSYNEQFF. CDR3 DNA: TGTGCCAGCAGCTTAAGGTGGGAGCCCTCCTACAATGAGCAGTTCTTC.

The CDR3 protein is CASSSGQGADTQYF. CDR3 in DNA: TGTGCCAGCAGTTCGGGACAGGGGGCAGATACGCAGTATTTT. The V gene is TRBV6-5, the J gene TRBJ2-3; the match to TRBD1 covers 11 bases. Germline V gene lookup returns CDR1 MNHEY and CDR2 SVGAGI. The CDR3 totals 14 residues. V dropped 4 bases and J dropped 4; count of bases not matched to a gene: 1.

The V and J genes are TRBV2 and TRBJ2-7; TRBD2 agrees at 7 bases. Per the germline V gene, CDR1 is SNHLY and CDR2 is FYNNEI. CDR3 length: 13 residues. J lost 6 bases, V lost 5 bases, and 7 bases had no gene match. The CDR3 DNA is TGTGCCAGCAGTATAGACACGGGAGGCGAGCAGTACTTC. Its translation is CASSIDTGGEQYF.

The chain links TRBV29-1 to TRBJ2-2, with a tentative D call TRBD1 (6 bases). The CDR3 consists of 12 residues. Per germline, CDR1 SQVTM and CDR2 ANQGSEA. Trimming pared 6 bases from V and 5 bases from J, leaving 10 bases between. CDR3 sequence: CSVPGATGELFF. CDR3 nucleotide sequence: TGCAGCGTCCCAGGGGCTACCGGGGAGCTGTTTTTT.

CDR3 in amino acids: CASSPTPSSGSYNEQFF. CDR3 coding DNA: TGTGCCAGCAGCCCTACCCCCTCTAGCGGCTCCTACAATGAGCAGTTCTTC. The rearrangement links TRBV28 to TRBJ2-1; 7 bases align to TRBD2. Unmatched junction bases numbered 11, after V lost 6 bases and J lost 0 bases. The CDR3 runs to 17 residues. The V gene's germline CDR1 is MDHEN and CDR2 SYDVKM. Full variable domain (outside the CDR3, taken from reference TRBV28 and TRBJ2-1): DVKVTQSSRYLVKRTGEKVFLECVQDMDHENMFWYRQDPGLGLRLIYFSYDVKMKEKGDIPEGYSVSREKKERFSLILESASTNQTSMYLCASSPTPSSGSYNEQFFGPGTRLTVL.

The chain recombines TRBV7-4 with TRBJ2-7; 7 bases fit TRBD1. This CDR3 spans 18 amino acids. Germline CDR1 and CDR2: SGHVT and SQSDAQ. The V gene end was trimmed by 2 bases and the J gene end by 3 bases; junction bases not matched to a gene: 16. In nucleotides, the CDR3 is TGTGCCAGCAGCTTAAGTGGTAGGGGGCTACTACAAGGCTACGAGCAGTACTTC. It specifies CASSLSGRGLLQGYEQYF.

The chain's CDR3 is CASSFAVGVNSPLHF. The CDR3 coding sequence is TGTGCCAGCAGCTTCGCAGTAGGGGTCAATTCACCCCTCCACTTT. This chain joins TRBV7-2 and TRBJ1-6; a possible D gene is TRBD1 (5 bases). The CDR3 totals 15 residues. V was cut by 3 bases and J by 7 bases, with 13 bases left in between. Germline V gene sequence: CDR1 SGHTA, CDR2 FQGNSA.

The rearrangement links TRBV27 to TRBJ1-4; maybe TRBD1 (5 bases). CDR3 size: 15 residues. Per the germline V gene, CDR1 is MNHEY and CDR2 is SMNVEV (reference sequence). Trimming left V 0 bases short and J 8 bases short, with 13 bases between. In DNA form, the CDR3 reads TGTGCCAGCAGTTTATCGATCAGGGTTGGAGAAAAACTGTTTTTT. The encoded protein is CASSLSIRVGEKLFF.

In this sample, this clone turned up once. At one of its ends the junction is not consistent with the germline gene, which may arise from a read error. This chain links TRBV11-3 with TRBJ2-3, with 13 bases that match TRBD2. CDR3 length: 14 residues. Germline V gene data show CDR1 as SGHNT and CDR2 as YENEEA. For the CDR3, the DNA is TGTGCCAGCAGCTCTGGGACTAGCGGGGTCTTAAAGGATTTT. Protein sequence: CASSSGTSGVLKDF.

The CDR3: CASSSPGLDITDTQYF. In DNA, the CDR3 is TGTGCCAGCAGCTCGCCGGGACTAGACATCACAGATACGCAGTATTTT. The rearrangement joins TRBV7-6 to TRBJ2-3; 8 bases line up with TRBD2. Unmatched junction bases numbered 8, after V lost 4 bases and J lost 2 bases. CDR1 is SGHVS, CDR2 FNYEAQ, per germline. The CDR3 consists of 16 residues.